The next 20 T cell receptor beta chains were all read from a single sample in a study of T cells in Graves' hyperthyroidism and ophthalmopathy. Amplified TCR beta CDR3 regions came from RNA transcripts. HTBI primers were used for first-round RT-PCR of the TCR CDR3. One entry per CDR3 protein, called by TCRdb with MiXCR from the multiplex PCR reads. The sample includes about 580,000 distinct CDR3 sequences, about 43% seen only once; the top ten take approximately 7.5%. Sequenced input: peripheral blood or thyroid tissue (not recorded which). The receptors derive from a woman younger than 35 with Graves' hyperthyroidism.

This clonotype is a singleton in its sample. The CDR3 DNA reads TGTGCCATCACCAGGGACATCTCTGGAAACACCATATATTTT. It codes for CAITRDISGNTIYF. The V call is TRBV10-3, the J call TRBJ1-3; possibly TRBD1 for D (6 bases). The ends were cut back, 7 bases at V and 0 bases at J, with 10 bases in the middle. This CDR3 spans 14 amino acids. Germline-derived CDR1 and CDR2 are ENHRY and SYGVKD.

The table lists this clonotype with a count of one. The genes are TRBV7-9 and TRBJ2-1; TRBD2 might be the D (6 bases). This CDR3 has 14 residues. V was shortened by 4 bases and J by 5 bases, with 12 bases between the two germline ends. Germline V lookup: CDR1 SEHNR, CDR2 FQNEAQ (reference sequence). CDR3: CASSSPLADNEQFF. The CDR3 DNA reads as TGTGCCAGCAGCTCACCATTAGCGGACAATGAGCAGTTCTTC. Complete variable domain (other parts from reference TRBV7-9 and TRBJ2-1): DTGVSQNPRHKITKRGQNVTFRCDPISEHNRLYWYRQTLGQGPEFLTYFQNEAQLEKSRLLSDRFSAERPKGSFSTLEIQRTEQGDSAMYLCASSSPLADNEQFFGPGTRLTVL.

This clonotype showed up just a few times. The chain carries TRBV7-3 and TRBJ2-2, with 8 positions matching TRBD2. This CDR3 contains 17 residues. V shed 2 bases, J shed 1 base, and the junction held 6 bases outside the gene matches. The germline gives CDR1 SGHTA, CDR2 FQGTGA. The CDR3 sequence: CASSLEGAGGNTGELFF. The CDR3 nucleotides are TGTGCCAGCAGCTTAGAAGGCGCGGGGGGGAACACCGGGGAGCTGTTTTTT.

This clonotype has at least ten counts. J is TRBJ2-6 and V is TRBV29-1; D remains ambiguous. The length of the CDR3 is 15 residues. Trimming left V 4 bases short and J 3 bases short, with 13 bases between. The germline V gene encodes CDR1 SQVTM and CDR2 ANQGSEA. The CDR3 bases are TGCAGCGTTGTCTTCCTGGGTGGTGGGGCCAACGTCCTGACTTTC. Residues: CSVVFLGGGANVLTF.

Ten or more counts support this clonotype. The rearrangement joins TRBV6-1 to TRBJ1-1; D gene uncertain. Germline CDR1 MNHNS, CDR2 SASEGT. V was shortened by 10 bases and J by 3 bases, with 15 bases between the two germline ends. CDR3 size: 13 residues. The CDR3 sequence is CAILAVWDTEAFF. As DNA, the CDR3 is TGTGCCATCCTGGCGGTGTGGGACACTGAAGCTTTCTTT.

The chain has TRBV7-3 and TRBJ2-1; D gene ambiguous. Germline CDR1 and CDR2: SGHTA and FQGTGA. Trimming took 1 base from V and 4 from J, leaving 20 bases between them. The CDR3 has 18 residues. In DNA form, the CDR3 reads TGTGCCAGCAGCTTAAGCAGGCAGACCAATAGGAATTACAATGAGCAGTTCTTC. Protein sequence: CASSLSRQTNRNYNEQFF.

This clonotype has at least ten counts. The V and J genes are TRBV4-2 and TRBJ2-5, with D perhaps TRBD2 (7 bases). Trimming removed 4 bases at V and 1 base at J, with 13 bases between. Germline loops: CDR1 LGHNA, CDR2 YNFKEQ. This CDR3 spans 15 amino acids. The CDR3: CASSPYAGAQETQYF. In nucleotides, the CDR3 is TGTGCCAGCAGCCCCTACGCGGGGGCCCAAGAGACCCAGTACTTC.

This clonotype was counted between two and nine times. Given the absence of the conserved phenylalanine or tryptophan at the CDR3 end, a read error is likely. Because the CDR3's place on the DNA is in doubt, the DNA is left out and the CDR3 is given as listed by TCRdb. This sequence joins TRBV20-1 and TRBJ1-6. The CDR3 spans 9 amino acids, including both terminal residues. The germline V gene has CDR1 DFQATT and CDR2 SNEGSKA (reference sequence). The chain's CDR3 is CSAREWKTS.

This clonotype has more than one count but fewer than ten. This sequence may be a read error, since a much larger clone differs from it by one base. The V gene is TRBV10-3, the J gene TRBJ2-5; D unclear. CDR1 ENHRY and CDR2 SYGVKD come from the germline V gene. V was shortened by 5 bases and J by 1 base, with 5 bases between the two germline ends. This CDR3 is 12 amino acids long. This CDR3 reads CAISRIQETQYF. The CDR3 coding sequence is TGTGCCATCAGTCGCATCCAAGAGACCCAGTACTTC.

The V and J genes are TRBV29-1 and TRBJ1-5; D uncertain. V lost 8 bases to trimming and J lost 3 bases, with 5 bases between them. There are 10 residues in the CDR3. The germline V gene has CDR1 SQVTM and CDR2 ANQGSEA. The CDR3 DNA sequence: TGCAGCCGGAACAATCAGCCCCAGCATTTT. Its translation is CSRNNQPQHF.

The V and J genes are TRBV24-1 and TRBJ2-6, with 7 bases that match TRBD1. Looked up from germline, CDR1 is KGHDR and CDR2 is SFDVKD. This CDR3 is 18 amino acids long. The V gene end was trimmed by 2 bases and the J gene end by 0 bases; junction bases not matched to a gene: 6. The CDR3 bases are TGTGCCACCAGTGATTGGAAGGGGGCAACCTCTGGGGCCAACGTCCTGACTTTC. Translation gives CATSDWKGATSGANVLTF.

This clonotype was seen ten or more times. The V call is TRBV7-6, the J call TRBJ2-5; 10 bases agree with TRBD2. The CDR3 sequence is 14 residues long. Losses at the gene ends were 5 bases for V and 2 bases for J; bases not matched to a gene: 2. CDR1 SGHVS and CDR2 FNYEAQ come from the germline V gene. The chain's CDR3 is CASSILAGQETQYF. The CDR3 DNA follows: TGTGCCAGCAGCATACTAGCGGGGCAAGAGACCCAGTACTTC. Complete variable domain (other parts from reference TRBV7-6 and TRBJ2-5): GAGVSQSPRYKVTKRGQDVALRCDPISGHVSLYWYRQALGQGPEFLTYFNYEAQQDKSGLPNDRFSAERPEGSISTLTIQRTEQRDSAMYRCASSILAGQETQYFGPGTRLLVL.

This clonotype was observed at least ten times. The rearrangement joins TRBV12-3 or TRBV12-4 to TRBJ1-2, with D tentatively TRBD1 (6 bases). The CDR3 runs 14 residues. Trimming took 2 bases from V and 9 from J, leaving 16 bases between them. CDR3 DNA sequence: TGTGCCAGCAGTTTAAGTCAGGGGTTTAGTCGCTACACCTTC. This codes for CASSLSQGFSRYTF.

J is TRBJ1-4 and V is TRBV6-5; 9 nucleotides agree with TRBD1. CDR1 and CDR2 from the germline V gene are MNHEY and SVGAGI. This CDR3 is 16 amino acids long. The ends lost 5 bases at V and 2 bases at J; junction bases unmatched: 6. The CDR3 DNA is TGTGCCAGCAGTGAGACAGGGGGGATGACTAATGAAAAACTGTTTTTT. Translating it yields CASSETGGMTNEKLFF.

This clonotype was seen a few times. This chain's CDR3 is CSARDGTGNEKLFF. CDR3 in DNA: TGCAGTGCTAGAGATGGGACAGGGAATGAAAAACTGTTTTTT. V gene TRBV20-1 combines with J gene TRBJ1-4; 9 bases map to TRBD1. The CDR3 is made up of 14 amino acids. V shed 0 bases and J 5 bases; nucleotides not matched to a gene: 1. The germline V gene encodes CDR1 DFQATT and CDR2 SNEGSKA (reference sequence).

J is TRBJ1-1 and V is TRBV25-1; 7 nucleotides align to TRBD1. Germline V gives CDR1 MGHDK, CDR2 SYGVNS. This CDR3 is built from 16 residues. V gave up 6 bases and J gave up 5 bases; unmatched junction bases: 15. This chain's CDR3 is CASSVGLLQGGTEAFF. The CDR3 nucleotides are TGTGCCAGCAGCGTTGGACTCCTTCAGGGGGGAACTGAAGCTTTCTTT.

This clonotype was found many times. V is TRBV7-3 and J is TRBJ2-3, with a tentative D call TRBD1 (6 bases). Germline values: CDR1 SGHTA, CDR2 FQGTGA. The CDR3 has 16 amino acids. V was clipped by 2 bases and J by 1 base, with 13 bases between them. The CDR3 reads CASSLLVGGGTDTQYF. Here the CDR3 DNA reads TGTGCCAGCAGCTTATTAGTAGGGGGTGGCACAGATACGCAGTATTTT.

This clonotype has ten or more counts. The rearrangement links TRBV19 to TRBJ1-6; D call uncertain. Between the trimmed V and J ends, which lost 11 bases and 4 bases, there was a span of 6 bases. The germline V gene has CDR1 LNHDA and CDR2 SQIVND (reference sequence). The CDR3 consists of 11 residues. Here the CDR3 DNA reads TGTGCCTCAGGTTATAATTCACCCCTCCACTTT. Translated, it gives CASGYNSPLHF.

In this sample, this clonotype turned up a few times. The chain employs TRBV7-8 and TRBJ1-1; D ambiguous. With 5 bases removed from V and 1 base from J, the gap between germline ends came to 11 bases. CDR1 SGHVS and CDR2 FQNEAQ come from the germline V gene. This CDR3 region has 14 residues. The DNA of the CDR3 is TGTGCCAGCAGCCTGACAATTCCGAACACTGAAGCTTTCTTT. The encoded protein is CASSLTIPNTEAFF.

This rearrangement joins TRBV29-1 to TRBJ2-7, with D tentatively TRBD2 (6 bases). The CDR3 sequence is 13 residues long. The germline V gene encodes CDR1 SQVTM and CDR2 ANQGSEA. The V end was cut by 7 bases, the J end by 2 bases, with 15 bases between. CDR3 protein: CSGRGGTAYEQYF. The CDR3 DNA is TGCAGCGGCCGTGGGGGGACGGCCTACGAGCAGTACTTC.